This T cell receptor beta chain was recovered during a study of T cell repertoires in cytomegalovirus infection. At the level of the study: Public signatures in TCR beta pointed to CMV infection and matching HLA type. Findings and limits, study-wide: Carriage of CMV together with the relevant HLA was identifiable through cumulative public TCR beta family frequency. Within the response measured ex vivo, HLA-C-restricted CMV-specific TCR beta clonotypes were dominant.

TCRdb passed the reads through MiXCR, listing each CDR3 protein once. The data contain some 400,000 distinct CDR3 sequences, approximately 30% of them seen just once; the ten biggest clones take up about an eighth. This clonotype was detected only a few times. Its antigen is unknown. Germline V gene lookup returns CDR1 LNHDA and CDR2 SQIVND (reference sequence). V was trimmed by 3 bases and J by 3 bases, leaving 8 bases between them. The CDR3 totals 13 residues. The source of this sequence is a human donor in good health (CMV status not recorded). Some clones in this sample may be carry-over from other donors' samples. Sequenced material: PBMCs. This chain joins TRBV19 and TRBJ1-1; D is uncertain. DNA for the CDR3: TGTGCCAGTAGTATTACGCGGGACACTGAAGCTTTCTTT. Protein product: CASSITRDTEAFF.